A single sample gave rise to the 20 T cell receptor beta chains below, sequenced in a study of control samples from healthy donors and cancer patients. TCRdb's table, derived via immunoSEQ multiplex PCR, lists solely in-frame clones and lacks some. This table has 350,000 to 450,000 clones, 90% appearing once. What was sequenced was PBMCs. Source of these receptors: a middle-aged man with head and neck cancer.

This clone appeared a few times. The V call is TRBV19, the J call TRBJ1-1, with D maybe TRBD1 (6 bases). The ends were cut back, 10 bases at V and 8 bases at J, with 20 bases in the middle. Germline CDR1 LNHDA, CDR2 SQIVND (reference sequence). This CDR3 has 13 residues. This CDR3 reads CATLRTGQSEAFF. The CDR3 coding sequence is TGTGCCACCTTAAGGACCGGACAGAGCGAAGCTTTCTTT.

This clone was detected once. In nucleotides, the CDR3 is TGTGCCGCAAGGGGTGGGTCCGGGGAGCTGTTTTTT. Translating gives CAARGGSGELFF. The V and J genes are TRBV10-3 and TRBJ2-2; possibly TRBD1 for D (5 bases). This CDR3 has 12 amino acids. Germline CDR1 and CDR2: ENHRY and SYGVKD. V was trimmed by 11 bases and J by 6 bases, leaving 13 bases between them.

The chain recombines TRBV10-3 with TRBJ2-2, with TRBD2 matching over 11 bases. V dropped 4 bases and J dropped 4; count of bases not matched to a gene: 8. Germline-derived CDR1 and CDR2 are ENHRY and SYGVKD. The CDR3 sequence is 17 residues long. The CDR3 protein is CAISAEPTSGITGELFF. In nucleotides, the CDR3 is TGTGCCATCAGTGCCGAACCGACTAGCGGGATCACCGGGGAGCTGTTTTTT.

The V and J genes are TRBV19 and TRBJ1-1; D is unclear. The CDR3 length is 13 residues. Trimming left V 6 bases short and J 1 base short, with 9 bases between. Per germline, CDR1 LNHDA and CDR2 SQIVND (reference sequence). DNA of the CDR3: TGTGCCAGTAGAAACACAGAGAACACTGAAGCTTTCTTT. Translation: CASRNTENTEAFF.

The CDR3 spells CASSQHGQGASEAFF. CDR3 DNA sequence: TGTGCCAGCAGCCAACACGGACAGGGGGCATCTGAAGCTTTCTTT. The chain links TRBV3-1 (or the pseudogene TRBV3-2) to TRBJ1-1; 11 positions agree with TRBD1. This CDR3 comprises 15 residues. The V gene end was trimmed by 2 bases and the J gene end by 6 bases; junction bases not matched to a gene: 5. The germline V gene has CDR1 LGHDT and CDR2 YNNKEL (reference sequence).

Here the CDR3 DNA reads TGTGCCAGCAGCCTACACGGGACGGACAATTCACCCCTCCACTTT. This sequence encodes CASSLHGTDNSPLHF. The chain couples TRBV7-9 to TRBJ1-6, with D maybe TRBD1 (5 bases). The germline CDR1 and CDR2 sequences are SEHNR and FQNEAQ (reference sequence). Between the trimmed V and J ends, which lost 5 bases and 7 bases, there was a span of 15 bases. The CDR3 contains 15 residues.

This clone was picked up many times. V usage is TRBV5-1 and J usage is TRBJ2-2, with a tentative D call TRBD1 (6 bases). V gave up 4 bases and J gave up 5 bases, with 15 bases separating them. Germline V gene data show CDR1 as SGHRS and CDR2 as YFSETQ. This CDR3 has 15 residues. The CDR3 DNA reads TGCGCCAGCAGCACCCAGGGGAAGGGGACCGGGGAGCTGTTTTTT. Amino acid sequence: CASSTQGKGTGELFF.

This chain links TRBV20-1 with TRBJ1-3; no firm D call. Germline V gene sequence: CDR1 DFQATT, CDR2 SNEGSKA (reference sequence). The CDR3 length is 13 residues. Trimming removed 3 bases from V and 0 bases from J, with 6 bases in between. The CDR3 spells CSASAVSGNTIYF. CDR3 nucleotide sequence: TGCAGTGCTAGTGCGGTCTCTGGAAACACCATATATTTT.

The chain carries TRBV2 and TRBJ1-5; a possible D gene is TRBD1 (5 bases). Trimming shortened V by 7 bases and J by 3 bases, and 16 bases separated the two germline ends. CDR1 and CDR2 (germline): SNHLY, FYNNEI. This CDR3 spans 15 amino acids. Here the CDR3 DNA reads TGTGCCAGCACCTGGGGCGAAGGGTCCAATCAGCCCCAGCATTTT. This gives the protein CASTWGEGSNQPQHF.

The rearrangement links TRBV18 to TRBJ1-1; D is unclear. This CDR3 contains 15 residues. Germline CDR1 is KGHSH and CDR2 is LQKENI. V was clipped by 4 bases and J by 1 base, with 13 bases between them. The CDR3: CASSLSRARNTEAFF. The CDR3 coding sequence is TGTGCCAGCTCACTCTCGAGGGCAAGGAACACTGAAGCTTTCTTT.

This chain connects TRBV19 to TRBJ1-5; TRBD1 is a possible D gene (5 bases). Trimming pared 4 bases from V and 5 bases from J, leaving 18 bases between. The germline gives CDR1 LNHDA, CDR2 SQIVND (reference sequence). The CDR3 spans 16 residues. The CDR3 loop reads CASSTGGRNPYQPQHF. CDR3 coding DNA: TGTGCCAGTAGTACCGGGGGGAGAAATCCTTATCAGCCCCAGCATTTT.

The V gene is TRBV7-3, the J gene TRBJ1-1, with 7 positions matching TRBD1. V dropped 2 bases and J dropped 8; count of bases not matched to a gene: 5. This CDR3 is 13 amino acids long. Germline V CDR1 and CDR2: SGHTA, FQGTGA. The CDR3 DNA sequence: TGTGCCAGCAGCTTAGTGGGACAGAAGGAAGCTTTCTTT. Residues: CASSLVGQKEAFF. The full variable domain, in which reference TRBV7-3 and TRBJ1-1 provide the parts outside the CDR3, is GAGVSQTPSNKVTEKGKYVELRCDPISGHTALYWYRQSLGQGPEFLIYFQGTGAADDSGLPNDRFFAVRPEGSVSTLKIQRTERGDSAVYLCASSLVGQKEAFFGQGTRLTVV.

The rearrangement links TRBV11-2 to TRBJ2-2; TRBD1 matches 8 bases. Germline CDR1 SGHAT, CDR2 FQNNGV. V gave up 2 bases and J gave up 4 bases; unmatched junction bases: 15. There are 19 residues in the CDR3. CDR3 amino acids: CASSLIPQIGRGRTGELFF. The CDR3 DNA reads TGTGCCAGCAGCTTAATTCCCCAAATAGGCAGGGGGCGCACCGGGGAGCTGTTTTTT.

This chain connects TRBV28 to TRBJ2-7; 13 nucleotides line up with TRBD2. Germline V CDR1 and CDR2: MDHEN, SYDVKM. With V trimmed by 5 bases and J by 3 bases, 4 bases remained unmatched. This CDR3 region has 15 residues. CDR3 nucleotides: TGTGCCAGCAGTGACGGACTAGCGGGAGTCTACGAGCAGTACTTC. This sequence encodes CASSDGLAGVYEQYF.

The V and J genes are TRBV7-9 and TRBJ2-5; a weak D match, TRBD1 (6 bases). The CDR3 contains 16 residues. From germline, CDR1 is SEHNR and CDR2 FQNEAQ (reference sequence). V lost 7 bases, J lost 2 bases, and 20 bases lay in between. The CDR3 protein is CASKLRRGQSQETQYF. The CDR3 DNA is TGTGCCAGCAAACTCCGCAGGGGCCAGTCACAAGAGACCCAGTACTTC.

The J gene is TRBJ2-7, the V gene TRBV7-3; possibly TRBD2 for D (5 bases). V lost 3 bases and J lost 3, with 9 bases in between. The germline CDR1 and CDR2 sequences are SGHTA and FQGTGA. The CDR3 length is 13 residues. In nucleotides, the CDR3 is TGTGCCAGCAGCTTGGGCCGGGACTACGAGCAGTACTTC. Its translation is CASSLGRDYEQYF.

The chain recombines TRBV10-3 with TRBJ1-2, with no clear D. V lost 11 bases and J lost 7, with 14 bases in between. This CDR3 spans 11 amino acids. Per germline, CDR1 ENHRY and CDR2 SYGVKD. CDR3 residues: CAPGVNCGYTF. The CDR3 DNA reads TGTGCCCCTGGTGTGAATTGTGGCTACACCTTC.

V and J are TRBV24-1 and TRBJ2-3, with D maybe TRBD1 (6 bases). The V end lost 6 bases, the J end lost 3 bases, and 6 bases lay between the germline ends. The CDR3 spans 12 residues. Germline CDR1 and CDR2: KGHDR and SFDVKD. As DNA, the CDR3 is TGTGCCACCAGTCAGGGGACAGATACGCAGTATTTT. Translated: CATSQGTDTQYF.

As to this clone: At the DNA level, this CDR3 is encoded by other sequences in the same sample as well. This chain connects TRBV3-1 (or the pseudogene TRBV3-2) to TRBJ1-5, with D tentatively TRBD1 (5 bases). Germline CDR1 is LGHDT and CDR2 is YNNKEL (reference sequence). CDR3 length: 14 residues. V lost 1 base and J lost 5, with 9 bases in between. The CDR3 region has the DNA TGTGCCAGCAGCCAAGTGCAGGGACATCAGCCCCAGCATTTT. Protein: CASSQVQGHQPQHF.

This chain connects TRBV28 to TRBJ2-3; TRBD2 matches at 9 bases. In germline, CDR1 is MDHEN, CDR2 SYDVKM. This CDR3 comprises 15 residues. V lost 5 bases, J lost 2 bases, and 5 bases stayed unmatched. DNA for the CDR3: TGTGCCAGCAGTCGAAGCGGGGGGCTCACAGATACGCAGTATTTT. It translates to CASSRSGGLTDTQYF.